The clone carrying this TCR beta chain was observed at least ten times. A read error may account for a junction end that differs from germline. A second roughly 6 to 11 cycle PCR used barcoded and J-beta primers. Each CDR3 protein is one row after TCRdb ran MiXCR on the 5' RACE reads. The data contain some 930,000 distinct CDR3 sequences, about 28% of them singletons. These data belong to a study of blood T cells in healthy people across ages. CDR1 and CDR2 from the germline V gene are SGHRS and YFSETQ. This CDR3 contains 13 residues. In addition, the sample was reused for a study of T cells of mothers and their children.

The receptor's source is a woman in her 40s in good health. What was sequenced was blood. The gene calls are TRBV5-1 and TRBJ2-1; no firm D call. CDR3 sequence: CASSLDLYNEQFF. CDR3 in DNA: TGTGCCAGCAGCTTAGACCTATACAATGAGCAGTTCTTC.